The 7 T cell receptor beta chains below come from one sample, sequenced in a study of tumour-infiltrating T cells in Burkitt lymphoma. Measured with immunoSEQ multiplex PCR; TCRdb has only the in-frame clones, and not every one. The sample shows about 2,500 clones, about 90% of them seen only once. Source material: tumor tissue. The receptors come from a human donor with diffuse large B-cell lymphoma.

J is TRBJ1-1 and V is TRBV11-2; weak D call: TRBD1 (5 bases). Trimming removed 8 bases from V and 3 bases from J, with 22 bases in between. CDR3 length equals 16 residues. Germline CDR1 SGHAT, CDR2 FQNNGV. Here the CDR3 reads CASGTDPPSGDTEAFF. The CDR3 DNA sequence: TGTGCCAGCGGGACCGACCCTCCCAGTGGGGACACTGAAGCTTTCTTT.

This chain joins TRBV28 and TRBJ2-7; 7 nucleotides line up with TRBD1. This CDR3 contains 17 residues. Germline CDR1 reads MDHEN; CDR2 reads SYDVKM. V lost 6 bases to trimming and J lost 4 bases; unmatched junction nucleotides: 18. CDR3 nucleotides: TGTGCCAGCAGCCGAGTGGGGTGGGGGACAGAGGAGTACGAGCAGTACTTC. Its translation: CASSRVGWGTEEYEQYF.

The chain is built from TRBV7-2 and TRBJ2-3; no clear D gene. V was trimmed by 5 bases and J by 0 bases, leaving 12 bases between them. The CDR3 sequence is 15 residues long. Looked up from germline, CDR1 is SGHTA and CDR2 is FQGNSA. The DNA of the CDR3 is TGTGCCAGCAGCCCGGTCGGTGTCAGCACAGATACGCAGTATTTT. Its protein is CASSPVGVSTDTQYF.

V and J are TRBV9 and TRBJ2-7; 7 nucleotides line up with TRBD1. The CDR3 totals 15 residues. Per the germline V gene, CDR1 is SGDLS and CDR2 is YYNGEE. Trimming took 0 bases from V and 2 from J; bases not matched to a gene: 5. Here the CDR3 DNA reads TGTGCCAGCAGCGTAGTTGAGGGGGCCCCCTACGAGCAGTACTTC. Its translation is CASSVVEGAPYEQYF.

The chain combines TRBV28 with TRBJ1-1; no clear D. From germline, CDR1 is MDHEN and CDR2 SYDVKM. This CDR3 is built from 12 residues. The ends were cut back, 6 bases at V and 4 bases at J, with 9 bases in the middle. For the CDR3, the DNA is TGTGCCAGCAGGTTAGCGGGCACTGAAGCTTTCTTT. Translating it yields CASRLAGTEAFF.

The genes are TRBV11-2 and TRBJ1-1, with D possibly TRBD1 on 6 matching bases. The CDR3 runs to 14 residues. V lost 2 bases and J 5 bases, leaving 12 bases between the germline ends. Germline V CDR1 and CDR2: SGHAT, FQNNGV. The CDR3 loop is CASSLRGRRTEAFF. The CDR3 DNA is TGTGCCAGCAGCTTACGGGGGCGGCGGACTGAAGCTTTCTTT.

This CDR3 is CASSQEHKETQYF. The CDR3 bases are TGTGCCAGCAGCCAGGAGCACAAAGAGACCCAGTACTTC. J is TRBJ2-5 and V is TRBV4-2, with D unclear. The CDR3 is 13 residues long. Looked up from germline, CDR1 is LGHNA and CDR2 is YNFKEQ. Trimming took 3 bases from V and 3 from J, leaving 8 bases between them.